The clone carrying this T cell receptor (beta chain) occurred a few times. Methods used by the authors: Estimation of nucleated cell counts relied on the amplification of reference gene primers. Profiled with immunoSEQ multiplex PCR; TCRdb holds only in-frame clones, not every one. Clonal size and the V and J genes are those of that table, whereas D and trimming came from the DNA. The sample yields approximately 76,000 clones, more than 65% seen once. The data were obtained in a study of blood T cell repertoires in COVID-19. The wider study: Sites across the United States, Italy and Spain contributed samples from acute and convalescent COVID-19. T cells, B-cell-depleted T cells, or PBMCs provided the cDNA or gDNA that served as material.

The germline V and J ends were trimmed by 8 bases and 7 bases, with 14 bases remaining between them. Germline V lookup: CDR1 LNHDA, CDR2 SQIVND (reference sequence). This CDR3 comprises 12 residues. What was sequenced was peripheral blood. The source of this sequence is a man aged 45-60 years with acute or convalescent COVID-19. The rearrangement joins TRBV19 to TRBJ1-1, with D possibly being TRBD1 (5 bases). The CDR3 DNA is TGTGCCAGTTGTCGGGGGACCTTTGAAGCTTTCTTT. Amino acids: CASCRGTFEAFF.